The T cell receptor beta chain described here comes from a study of blood T cell repertoires in COVID-19 (dated by TCRdb to 2018 to 2021). Notes on the research overall: Samples covering the acute and convalescent phases of COVID-19 were provided by collaborators in the United States, Italy and Spain. Where HLA class I and class II types were available, the types were taken from metadata supplied by the sample provider, not from assay-based typing. Samples were obtained from the ongoing ImmuneRACE study (first 160 participants) and from over a thousand subjects provided by 6 global collaborators. The repertoires were released in a freely available public database intended as a resource for research on the immune response to SARS-CoV-2. Deeply sampled blood TCRbeta repertoires from subjects exposed to, actively infected with, or recovered from COVID-19 were included in the dataset. The material from the prospective study consisted of cDNA or gDNA derived from T cells, B-cell-depleted T cells, or PBMCs. Sample metadata almost always included a de-identified subject ID, COVID-19 status, age in years and sex. The research as a whole found: The amount of clinical and demographic metadata varied by source and participant and was provided uncurated.

As regards this clone: Its antigen is unknown. Base-call qualities are not available, and no considerably larger clone is one nucleotide away.

Taken from the germline V gene, the CDR1 and CDR2 loops are MGHDK and SYGVNS. Trimming takes 4 bases off V and 4 bases off J; junction bases not matched to a gene: 5. The CDR3 numbers 15 residues from cysteine through phenylalanine. Only CDR3 DNA remains: 45 bases, in frame from the first base. Collaborating institutions collected whole blood in K2EDTA tubes following their own protocols. For TCRbeta analysis, collaborators shipped samples as frozen whole blood, isolated PBMCs, or DNA extracted from either of those sample types. TCRbeta CDR3 regions were amplified from genomic DNA by means of the immunoSEQ Assay, a bias-controlled multiplex PCR. Concerning the study's data processing: The number of nucleated cells in each sample was estimated from the amplification of reference gene primers within the assay. To quantify the absolute abundance of each unique TCRbeta CDR3 rearrangement, sequence reads were collapsed and filtered. For each sample, productive Simpson clonality was calculated by taking the square root of Simpson's diversity index across productive rearrangements. Sourced from immuneACCESS, this table was stored by TCRdb with only in-frame sequences that have V and J called. A share of the clones is absent; for the studies checked, an unresolved V gene accounts for under half, and the remainder has no known explanation. The DNA gave D and trimming, while V, J and clone size come from that table. Present in this sample are some 200,000 clones, about 88% of which were seen just once. About an eighth of the sample is taken by the ten largest.

Recombination connected TRBV25-1 to TRBJ1-4, and 8 junction bases match TRBD1. Sequencing was performed on peripheral blood. The receptor was isolated from a man in his thirties or forties with active or convalescent COVID-19. The sequenced DNA: TGTGCCAGCAGTGCCGTACAGGGGGATAATGAAAAACTGTTTTTT. Its protein product is CASSAVQGDNEKLFF.